This T cell receptor (beta chain) was recorded in a study of T cells in Graves' hyperthyroidism and ophthalmopathy. General study findings and limits: From stable hyperthyroidism, ophthalmopathy was separated by a 13 V-J model.

The sample, blood from the first hyperthyroidism diagnosis, precedes any ophthalmopathy symptoms. This clonotype was seen ten or more times. The antigen remains unidentified. This CDR3 comprises 17 residues. The germline gives CDR1 MDHEN, CDR2 SYDVKM. Trimming removed 4 bases at V and 0 bases at J, with 19 bases between. The TCR beta CDR3 regions underwent amplification using RNA transcripts as the source. TCR CDR3 underwent first-round RT-PCR with the HTBI primer set. TCRdb re-analysed the multiplex PCR reads in MiXCR, keeping a single row per CDR3 protein. The sample includes 250,000 to 300,000 distinct CDR3 sequences, 13% of them seen just once.

This clonotype was obtained from a woman aged 30 to 39 with Graves' hyperthyroidism that later progressed to Graves' ophthalmopathy. Sequenced material: blood. J is TRBJ2-7 and V is TRBV28, with TRBD2 as a possible D gene (5 bases). The CDR3 DNA reads as TGTGCCAGCAGTTCCCCCCCTGCGCGGGTAAGCTCCTACGAGCAGTACTTC. It specifies CASSSPPARVSSYEQYF.